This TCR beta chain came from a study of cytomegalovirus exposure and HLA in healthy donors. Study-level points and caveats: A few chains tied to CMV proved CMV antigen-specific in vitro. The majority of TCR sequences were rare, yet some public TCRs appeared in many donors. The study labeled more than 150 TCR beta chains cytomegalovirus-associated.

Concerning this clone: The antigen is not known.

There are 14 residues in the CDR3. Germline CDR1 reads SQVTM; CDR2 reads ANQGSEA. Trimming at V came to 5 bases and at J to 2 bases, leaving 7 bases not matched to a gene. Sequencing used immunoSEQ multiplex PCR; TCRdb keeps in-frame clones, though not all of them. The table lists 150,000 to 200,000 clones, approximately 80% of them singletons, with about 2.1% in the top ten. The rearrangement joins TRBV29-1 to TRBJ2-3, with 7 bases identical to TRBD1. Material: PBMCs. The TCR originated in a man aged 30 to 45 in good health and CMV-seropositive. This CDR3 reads CSVNRDRTTDTQYF. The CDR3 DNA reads TGCAGCGTTAACCGGGACAGAACCACAGATACGCAGTATTTT.